The TCR beta chain under discussion was sequenced for a study of T cell changes during pregnancy in multiple sclerosis. Generated by immunoSEQ multiplex PCR, the TCRdb table keeps only in-frame clones and is missing some. The table has about 76,000 clones, 90% to 95% seen once. In germline, CDR1 is SQVTM, CDR2 ANQGSEA. The CDR3 length is 14 residues. Trimming took off 7 bases at V and 2 bases at J, with 16 bases between the two ends. The chain combines TRBV29-1 with TRBJ2-3; D might be TRBD1 (6 bases). The origin of this receptor is a female donor with multiple sclerosis, enrolled in a pregnancy study. The input for sequencing was peripheral blood, taken in the second trimester of pregnancy. The CDR3 bases are TGCAGCGGCACCCCCGGGACACTCACAGATACGCAGTATTTT. Amino acids: CSGTPGTLTDTQYF.